This T cell receptor beta chain came from a study of siplizumab effects on memory and regulatory T cells. Per the germline V gene, CDR1 is MNHEY and CDR2 is SMNVEV (reference sequence). V lost 7 bases and J 3 bases, leaving 15 bases between the germline ends. This CDR3 region has 14 residues. TCRdb keeps only in-frame clones here, not all; method: immunoSEQ multiplex PCR. Of approximately 94,000 clones in the sample, more than 95% are singletons; the top ten hold around 0.031%. The chain couples TRBV27 to TRBJ1-1, with a tentative D call TRBD1 (6 bases). The TCR originated in a human donor in good health. The sample taken for sequencing was naive CD4+ T cells sorted from blood. CDR3 in DNA: TGTGCCAGCACCGCAACAGGGACGCACACTGAAGCTTTCTTT. Translated, it gives CASTATGTHTEAFF.